Sequencing of this T cell receptor beta chain was carried out in a study of T cell repertoires in cytomegalovirus infection. Study context: TCR beta signatures that were public indicated CMV infection and matching HLA type.

Trimming shortened V by 5 bases and J by 8 bases, and 15 bases separated the two germline ends. Germline loops: CDR1 SEHNR, CDR2 FQNEAQ (reference sequence). This CDR3 is built from 13 residues. TCRdb ran MiXCR on the reads and lists one entry per CDR3 protein. Of 150,000 to 200,000 distinct CDR3 sequences in the sample, approximately 19% are singletons; the top ten hold about 2.9%. The rearrangement uses TRBV7-9 and TRBJ1-1; possibly TRBD1 for D (6 bases). This TCR was recovered from a human donor in good health (CMV status not recorded). Some clones in this sample may be carry-over from other donors' samples. Material: PBMCs. CDR3 sequence (DNA): TGTGCCAGCAGCCCAATGGGACATGTCGAAGCTTTCTTT. This sequence encodes CASSPMGHVEAFF.